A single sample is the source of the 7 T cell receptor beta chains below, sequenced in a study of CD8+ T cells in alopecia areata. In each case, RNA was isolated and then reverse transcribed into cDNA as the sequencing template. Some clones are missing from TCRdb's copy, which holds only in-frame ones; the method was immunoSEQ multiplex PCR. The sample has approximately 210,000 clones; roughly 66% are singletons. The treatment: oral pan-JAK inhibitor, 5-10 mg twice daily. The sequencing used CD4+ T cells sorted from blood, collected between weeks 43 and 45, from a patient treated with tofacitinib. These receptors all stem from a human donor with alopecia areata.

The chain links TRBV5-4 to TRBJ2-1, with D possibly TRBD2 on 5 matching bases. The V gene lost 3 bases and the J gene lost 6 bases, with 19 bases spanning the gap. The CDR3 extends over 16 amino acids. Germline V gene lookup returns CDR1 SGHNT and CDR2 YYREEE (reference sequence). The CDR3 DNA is TGTGCCAGCAGCTCCTTCGGAGGTCTTGAGTTCAATGAGCAGTTCTTC. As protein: CASSSFGGLEFNEQFF.

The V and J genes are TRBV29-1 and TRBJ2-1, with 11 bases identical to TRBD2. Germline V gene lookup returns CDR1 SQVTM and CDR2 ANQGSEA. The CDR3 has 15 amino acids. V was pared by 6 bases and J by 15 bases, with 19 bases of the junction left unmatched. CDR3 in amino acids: CSVAASGGTLKRVFF. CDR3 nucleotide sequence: TGCAGCGTCGCTGCTAGCGGGGGGACTTTAAAAAGGGTGTTCTTC.

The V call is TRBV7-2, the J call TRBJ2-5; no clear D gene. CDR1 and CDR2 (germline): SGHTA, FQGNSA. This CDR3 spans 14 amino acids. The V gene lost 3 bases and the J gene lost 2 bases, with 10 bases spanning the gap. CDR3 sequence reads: CASSLASIQETQYF. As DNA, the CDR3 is TGTGCCAGCAGCTTGGCTAGTATTCAAGAGACCCAGTACTTC.

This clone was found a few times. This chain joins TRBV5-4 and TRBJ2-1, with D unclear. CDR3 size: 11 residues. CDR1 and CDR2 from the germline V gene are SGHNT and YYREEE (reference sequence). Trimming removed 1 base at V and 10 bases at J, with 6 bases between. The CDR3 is CASSLTGEQFF. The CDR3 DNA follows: TGTGCCAGCAGCTTGACCGGGGAGCAGTTCTTC.

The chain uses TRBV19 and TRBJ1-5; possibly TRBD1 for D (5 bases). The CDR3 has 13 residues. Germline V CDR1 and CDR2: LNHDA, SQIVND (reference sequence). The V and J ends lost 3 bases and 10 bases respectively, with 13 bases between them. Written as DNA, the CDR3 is TGTGCCAGTAGTATTCGGGACCTCCAACCCCAGCATTTT. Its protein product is CASSIRDLQPQHF. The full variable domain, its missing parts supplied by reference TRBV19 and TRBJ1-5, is DGGITQSPKYLFRKEGQNVTLSCEQNLNHDAMYWYRQDPGQGLRLIYYSQIVNDFQKGDIAEGYSVSREKKESFPLTVTSAQKNPTAFYLCASSIRDLQPQHFGDGTRLSIL.

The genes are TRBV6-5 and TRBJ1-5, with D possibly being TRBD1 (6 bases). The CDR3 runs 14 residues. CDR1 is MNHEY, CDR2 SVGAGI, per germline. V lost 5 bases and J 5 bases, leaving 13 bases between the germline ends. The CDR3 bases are TGTGCCAGCAGTCCGACAGGAACATATCAGCCCCAGCATTTT. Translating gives CASSPTGTYQPQHF.

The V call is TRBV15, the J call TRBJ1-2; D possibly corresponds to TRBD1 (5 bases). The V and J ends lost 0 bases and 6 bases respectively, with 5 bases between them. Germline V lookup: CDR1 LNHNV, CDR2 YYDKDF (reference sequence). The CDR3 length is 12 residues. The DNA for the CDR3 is TGTGCCACCAGCAGAGACAGGGATGGCTACACCTTC. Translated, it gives CATSRDRDGYTF. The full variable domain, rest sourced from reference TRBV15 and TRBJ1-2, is DAMVIQNPRYQVTQFGKPVTLSCSQTLNHNVMYWYQQKSSQAPKLLFHYYDKDFNNEADTPDNFQSRRPNTSFCFLDIRSPGLGDTAMYLCATSRDRDGYTFGSGTRLTVV.